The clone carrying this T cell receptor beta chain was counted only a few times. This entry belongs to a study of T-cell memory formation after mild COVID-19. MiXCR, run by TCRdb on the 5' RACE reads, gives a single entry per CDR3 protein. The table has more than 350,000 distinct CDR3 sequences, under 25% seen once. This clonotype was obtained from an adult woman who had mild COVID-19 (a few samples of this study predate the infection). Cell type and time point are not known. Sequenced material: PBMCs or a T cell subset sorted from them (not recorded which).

The CDR3 here is CSARVRGGPYNEQFF. CDR3 DNA: TGCAGTGCTAGAGTCCGGGGGGGGCCTTACAATGAGCAGTTCTTC. The chain employs TRBV20-1 and TRBJ2-1; 8 bases agree with TRBD2. V was clipped by 1 base and J by 4 bases; unmatched bases: 6. CDR3 length: 15 residues. CDR1 and CDR2 from the germline V gene are DFQATT and SNEGSKA (reference sequence).